This T cell receptor beta chain was identified during a study of shared clonotypes between healthy human individuals. As for the study in general: Per donor, CD8 memory used one plate, CD8 naive used two, CD4 memory used three and CD4 naive used three.

Trimming shortened V by 4 bases and J by 6 bases, and 14 bases separated the two germline ends. CDR3 length: 14 residues. The germline V gene has CDR1 SGHVS and CDR2 FNYEAQ. Generated by immunoSEQ multiplex PCR, the TCRdb table keeps only in-frame clones and is missing some. This table has a few million clones, more than 85% appearing once. The TCR comes from a man aged 18-30 years in good health. Some clones in this sample may be carry-over from other donors' samples. The V and J genes are TRBV7-6 and TRBJ2-3; D possibly corresponds to TRBD2 (5 bases). What was sequenced was naive CD4+ T cells from PBMCs. The subset denotes: CD45RA+ positively selected. The CDR3 is CASSSSEVMDTQYF. CDR3 sequence (DNA): TGTGCCAGCAGCTCCTCGGAGGTTATGGATACGCAGTATTTT.